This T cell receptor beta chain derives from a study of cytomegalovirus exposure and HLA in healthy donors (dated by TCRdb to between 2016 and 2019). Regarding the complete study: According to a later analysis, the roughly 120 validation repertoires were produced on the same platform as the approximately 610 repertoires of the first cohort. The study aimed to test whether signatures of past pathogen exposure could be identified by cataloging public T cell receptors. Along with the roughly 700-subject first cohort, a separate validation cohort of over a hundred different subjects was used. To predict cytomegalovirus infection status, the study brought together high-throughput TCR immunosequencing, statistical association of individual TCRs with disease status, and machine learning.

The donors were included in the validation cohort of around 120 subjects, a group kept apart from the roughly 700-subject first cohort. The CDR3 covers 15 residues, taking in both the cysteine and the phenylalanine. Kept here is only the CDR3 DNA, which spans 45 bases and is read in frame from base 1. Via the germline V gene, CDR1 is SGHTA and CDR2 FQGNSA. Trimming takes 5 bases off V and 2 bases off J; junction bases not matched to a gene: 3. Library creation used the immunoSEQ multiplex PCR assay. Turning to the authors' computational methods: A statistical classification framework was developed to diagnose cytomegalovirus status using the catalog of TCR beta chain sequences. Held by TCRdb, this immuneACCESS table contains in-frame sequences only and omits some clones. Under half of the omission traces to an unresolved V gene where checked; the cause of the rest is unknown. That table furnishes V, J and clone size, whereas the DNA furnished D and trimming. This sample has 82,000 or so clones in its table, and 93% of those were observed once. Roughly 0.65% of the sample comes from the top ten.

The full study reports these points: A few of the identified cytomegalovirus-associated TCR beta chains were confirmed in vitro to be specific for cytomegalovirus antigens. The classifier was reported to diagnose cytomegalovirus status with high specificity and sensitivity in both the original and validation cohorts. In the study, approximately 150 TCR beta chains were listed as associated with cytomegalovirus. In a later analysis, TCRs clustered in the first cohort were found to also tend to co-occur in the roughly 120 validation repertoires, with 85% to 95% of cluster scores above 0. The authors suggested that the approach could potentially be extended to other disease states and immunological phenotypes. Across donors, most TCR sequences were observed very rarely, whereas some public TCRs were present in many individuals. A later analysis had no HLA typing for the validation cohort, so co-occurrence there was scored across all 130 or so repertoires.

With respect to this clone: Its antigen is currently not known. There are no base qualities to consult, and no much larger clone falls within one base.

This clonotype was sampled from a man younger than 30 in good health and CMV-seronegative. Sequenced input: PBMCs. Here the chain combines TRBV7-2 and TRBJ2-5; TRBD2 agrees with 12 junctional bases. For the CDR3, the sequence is CASSQGLAGQETQYF. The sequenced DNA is TGTGCCAGCAGCCAAGGACTAGCGGGGCAAGAGACCCAGTACTTC.